Reported below is one T cell receptor beta chain. The antigen remains undetermined. This specimen comes from a study of cytomegalovirus exposure and HLA in healthy donors. Overall study results and limits: Solely CMV serostatus was available to characterize immune exposure.

The PCR employed 60 Vbeta primers together with 13 Jbeta primers. Produced via immunoSEQ multiplex PCR; TCRdb's table is partial and in-frame only. The sample carries some 170,000 clones, roughly 81% recorded once. V was clipped by 2 bases and J by 8 bases, with 25 bases between them. Germline values: CDR1 SNHLY, CDR2 FYNNEI. The CDR3 length is 17 residues. The sequence was obtained from a woman in her late teens or twenties in good health and CMV-seropositive. V gene TRBV2 combines with J gene TRBJ2-7; tentative D call: TRBD2 (6 bases). The sequencing sample was made of PBMCs. In nucleotides, the CDR3 is TGTGCCAGCAGTGAACTTATGGGACTGCTCCGGTTTCAACAGCAGTACTTC. This gives the protein CASSELMGLLRFQQQYF. The full variable domain, in which reference TRBV2 and TRBJ2-7 provide the parts outside the CDR3, is EPEVTQTPSHQVTQMGQEVILRCVPISNHLYFYWYRQILGQKVEFLVSFYNNEISEKSEIFDDQFSVERPDGSNFTLKIRSTKLEDSAMYFCASSELMGLLRFQQQYFGPGTRLTVT.